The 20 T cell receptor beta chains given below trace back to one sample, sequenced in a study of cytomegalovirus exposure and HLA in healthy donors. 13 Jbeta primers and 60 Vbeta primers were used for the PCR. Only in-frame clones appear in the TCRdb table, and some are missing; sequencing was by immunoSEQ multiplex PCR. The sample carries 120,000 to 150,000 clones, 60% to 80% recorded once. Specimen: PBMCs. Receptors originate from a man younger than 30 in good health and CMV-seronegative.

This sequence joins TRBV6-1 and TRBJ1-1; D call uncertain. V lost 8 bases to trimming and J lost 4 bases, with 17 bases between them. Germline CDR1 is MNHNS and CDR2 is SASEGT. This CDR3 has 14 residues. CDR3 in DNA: TGTGCCAGCTTTTTACAGTTCCCGGCCACTGAAGCTTTCTTT. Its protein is CASFLQFPATEAFF.

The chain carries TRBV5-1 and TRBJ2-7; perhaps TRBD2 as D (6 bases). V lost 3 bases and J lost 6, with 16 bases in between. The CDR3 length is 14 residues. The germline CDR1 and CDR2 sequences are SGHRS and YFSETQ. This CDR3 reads CASSWTGTPPEQYF. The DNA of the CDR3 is TGCGCCAGCAGCTGGACGGGGACTCCCCCCGAGCAGTACTTC. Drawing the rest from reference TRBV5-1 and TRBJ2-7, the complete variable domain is KAGVTQTPRYLIKTRGQQVTLSCSPISGHRSVSWYQQTPGQGLQFLFEYFSETQRNKGNFPGRFSGRQFSNSRSEMNVSTLELGDSALYLCASSWTGTPPEQYFGPGTRLTVT.

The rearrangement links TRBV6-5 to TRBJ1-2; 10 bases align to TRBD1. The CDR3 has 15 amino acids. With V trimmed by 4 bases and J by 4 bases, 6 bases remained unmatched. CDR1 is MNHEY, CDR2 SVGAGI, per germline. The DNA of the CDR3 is TGTGCCAGCAGTTCGACAGGGGGCCCGATCTATGGCTACACCTTC. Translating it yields CASSSTGGPIYGYTF.

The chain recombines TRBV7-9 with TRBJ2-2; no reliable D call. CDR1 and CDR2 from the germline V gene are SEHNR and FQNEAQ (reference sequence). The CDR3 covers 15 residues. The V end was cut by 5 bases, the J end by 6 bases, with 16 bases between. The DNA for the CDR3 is TGTGCCAGCAGCCCGGTTGACTTTCGCCCCGGGGAGCTGTTTTTT. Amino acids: CASSPVDFRPGELFF.

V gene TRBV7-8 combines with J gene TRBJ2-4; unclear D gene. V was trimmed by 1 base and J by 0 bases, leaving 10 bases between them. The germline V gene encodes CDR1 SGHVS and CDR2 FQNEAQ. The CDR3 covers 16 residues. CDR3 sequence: CASSLGGFLAKNIQYF. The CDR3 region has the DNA TGTGCCAGCAGCTTAGGCGGATTTTTAGCCAAAAACATTCAGTACTTC.

The CDR3 coding sequence is TGTGCCACCAGCACACAGAGATCAAGCAATCAGCCCCAGCATTTT. Encoded protein: CATSTQRSSNQPQHF. This chain uses TRBV15 with TRBJ1-5; no reliable D call. The CDR3 contains 15 residues. Germline V CDR1 and CDR2: LNHNV, YYDKDF (reference sequence). V gave up 4 bases and J gave up 1 base, with 11 bases separating them. Filled out from reference TRBV15 and TRBJ1-5, the complete variable domain reads DAMVIQNPRYQVTQFGKPVTLSCSQTLNHNVMYWYQQKSSQAPKLLFHYYDKDFNNEADTPDNFQSRRPNTSFCFLDIRSPGLGDTAMYLCATSTQRSSNQPQHFGDGTRLSIL.

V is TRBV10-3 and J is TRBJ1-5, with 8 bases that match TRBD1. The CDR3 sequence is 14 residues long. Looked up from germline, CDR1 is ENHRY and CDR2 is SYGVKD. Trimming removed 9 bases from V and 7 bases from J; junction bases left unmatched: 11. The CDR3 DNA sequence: TGTGCCATTTCCGGCGACAGGGGTGAACAGCCCCAGCATTTT. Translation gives CAISGDRGEQPQHF.

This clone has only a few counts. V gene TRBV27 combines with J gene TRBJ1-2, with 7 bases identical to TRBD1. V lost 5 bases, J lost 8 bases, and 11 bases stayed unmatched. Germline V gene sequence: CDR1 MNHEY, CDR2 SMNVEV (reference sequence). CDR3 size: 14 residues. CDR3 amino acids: CASSVTGISGGYTF. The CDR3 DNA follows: TGTGCCAGCAGTGTGACAGGGATAAGTGGAGGCTACACCTTC.

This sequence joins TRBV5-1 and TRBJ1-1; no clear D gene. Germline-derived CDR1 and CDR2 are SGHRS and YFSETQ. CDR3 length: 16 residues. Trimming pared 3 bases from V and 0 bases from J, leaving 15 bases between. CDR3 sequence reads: CASSSTLPHMNTEAFF. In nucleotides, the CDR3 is TGCGCCAGCAGCTCTACCTTGCCCCATATGAACACTGAAGCTTTCTTT.

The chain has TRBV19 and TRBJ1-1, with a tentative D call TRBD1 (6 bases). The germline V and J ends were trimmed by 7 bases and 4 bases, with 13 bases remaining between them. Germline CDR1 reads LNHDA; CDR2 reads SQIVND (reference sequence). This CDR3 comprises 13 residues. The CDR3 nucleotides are TGTGCCAGTAATCCGTTAGGGGGCACTGAAGCTTTCTTT. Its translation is CASNPLGGTEAFF.

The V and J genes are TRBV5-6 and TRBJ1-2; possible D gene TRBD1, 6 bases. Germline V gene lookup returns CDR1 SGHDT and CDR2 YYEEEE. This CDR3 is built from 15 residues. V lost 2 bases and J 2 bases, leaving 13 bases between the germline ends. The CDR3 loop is CASSFYTQGNYGYTF. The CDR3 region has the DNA TGTGCCAGCAGCTTTTACACACAGGGCAACTATGGCTACACCTTC. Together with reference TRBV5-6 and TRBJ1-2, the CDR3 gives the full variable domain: DAGVTQSPTHLIKTRGQQVTLRCSPKSGHDTVSWYQQALGQGPQFIFQYYEEEERQRGNFPDRFSGHQFPNYSSELNVNALLLGDSALYLCASSFYTQGNYGYTFGSGTRLTVV.

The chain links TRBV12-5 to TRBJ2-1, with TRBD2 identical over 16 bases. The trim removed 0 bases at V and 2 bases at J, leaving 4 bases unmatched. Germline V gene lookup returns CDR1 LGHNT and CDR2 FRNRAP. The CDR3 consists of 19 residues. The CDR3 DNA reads TGTGCTAGTGGTTTGGTAGCCGGGACTAGCGGGGGGGCCTACAATGAGCAGTTCTTC. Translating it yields CASGLVAGTSGGAYNEQFF.

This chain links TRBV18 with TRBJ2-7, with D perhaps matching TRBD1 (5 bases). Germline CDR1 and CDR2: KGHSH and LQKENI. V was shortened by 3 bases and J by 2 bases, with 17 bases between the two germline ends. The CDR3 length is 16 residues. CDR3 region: CASSPDITHITYEQYF. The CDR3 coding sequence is TGTGCCAGCTCACCGGACATCACCCACATAACCTACGAGCAGTACTTC.

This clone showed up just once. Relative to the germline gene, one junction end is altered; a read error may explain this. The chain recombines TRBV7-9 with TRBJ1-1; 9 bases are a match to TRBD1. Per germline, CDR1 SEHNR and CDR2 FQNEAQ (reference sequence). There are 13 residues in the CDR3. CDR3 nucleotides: TGTTCCAGCACCACAGGGGGCGTGAGTGAAGCTTTCTTT. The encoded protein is CSSTTGGVSEAFF.

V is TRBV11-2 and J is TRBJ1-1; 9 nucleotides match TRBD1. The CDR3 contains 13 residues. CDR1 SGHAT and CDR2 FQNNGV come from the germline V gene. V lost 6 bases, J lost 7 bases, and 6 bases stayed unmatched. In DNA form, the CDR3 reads TGTGCCAGCAGTTGGGACAGGGCGATTGAAGCTTTCTTT. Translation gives CASSWDRAIEAFF.

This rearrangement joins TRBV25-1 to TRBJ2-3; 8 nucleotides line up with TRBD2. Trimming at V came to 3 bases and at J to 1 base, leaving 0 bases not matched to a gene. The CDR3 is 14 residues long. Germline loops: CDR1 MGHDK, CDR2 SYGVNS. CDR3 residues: CASSERGGTDTQYF. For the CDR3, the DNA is TGTGCCAGCAGTGAGCGGGGGGGCACAGATACGCAGTATTTT.

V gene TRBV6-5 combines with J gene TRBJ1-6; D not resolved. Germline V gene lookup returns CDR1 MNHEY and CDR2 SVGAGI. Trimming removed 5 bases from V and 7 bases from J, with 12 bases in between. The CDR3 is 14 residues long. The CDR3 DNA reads TGTGCCAGCAGTCTCGGGGATAAAAATTCACCCCTCCACTTT. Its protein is CASSLGDKNSPLHF.

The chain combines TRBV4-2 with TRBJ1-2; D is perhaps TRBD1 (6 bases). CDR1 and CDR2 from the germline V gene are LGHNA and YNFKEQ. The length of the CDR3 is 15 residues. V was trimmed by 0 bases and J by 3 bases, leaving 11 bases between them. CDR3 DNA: TGTGCCAGCAGCCAAGAGGGGGCGCGAGACTATGGCTACACCTTC. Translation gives CASSQEGARDYGYTF.

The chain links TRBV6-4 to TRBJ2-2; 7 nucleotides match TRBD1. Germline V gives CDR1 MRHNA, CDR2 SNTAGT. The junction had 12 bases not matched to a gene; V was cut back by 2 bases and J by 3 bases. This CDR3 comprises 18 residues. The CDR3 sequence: CASSDGTALRRDTGELFF. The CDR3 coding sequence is TGTGCCAGCAGTGACGGGACAGCCTTACGAAGGGACACCGGGGAGCTGTTTTTT.

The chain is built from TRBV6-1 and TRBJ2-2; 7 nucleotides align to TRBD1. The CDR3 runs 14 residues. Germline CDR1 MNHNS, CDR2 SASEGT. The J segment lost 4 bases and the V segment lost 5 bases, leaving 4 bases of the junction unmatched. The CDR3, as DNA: TGTGCCAGCAGTACAGGGGTCGCCACCGGGGAGCTGTTTTTT. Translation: CASSTGVATGELFF.